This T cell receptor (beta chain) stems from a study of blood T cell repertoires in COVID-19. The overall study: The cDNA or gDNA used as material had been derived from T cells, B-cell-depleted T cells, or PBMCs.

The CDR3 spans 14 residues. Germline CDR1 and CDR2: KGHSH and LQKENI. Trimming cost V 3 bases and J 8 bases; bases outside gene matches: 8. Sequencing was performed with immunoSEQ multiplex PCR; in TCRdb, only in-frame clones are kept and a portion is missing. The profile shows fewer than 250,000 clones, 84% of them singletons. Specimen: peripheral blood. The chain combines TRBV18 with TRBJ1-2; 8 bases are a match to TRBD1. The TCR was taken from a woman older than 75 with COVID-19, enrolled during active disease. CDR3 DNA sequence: TGTGCCAGCTCACCGGCCCAGGGGGCGGACGGCTACACCTTC. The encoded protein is CASSPAQGADGYTF.